This is a list of T cell receptor beta chains from one sample in a study of T cell responses to AZD1222 COVID-19 vaccine. Only in-frame clones appear in the TCRdb table, and some are missing; sequencing was by immunoSEQ multiplex PCR. The sample has 95,000 to 100,000 clones; about nine tenths are singletons. Sequenced material: peripheral blood, taken on day 0 of AZD1222 vaccination. All receptors come from an adult in good health. CDR3s include the opening cysteine and the closing phenylalanine or tryptophan. D genes are given only for firm matches. Clone size appears in some rows only: once, few, many, or a class for an expanded clone.

j_call,d_call,clone_size,v_call,cdr3_nt,cdr3_aa
TRBJ2-5,.,.,TRBV3-1/TRBV3-2,TGTGCCAGCAGCCCAATAGATGGGAAGTGGGAGACCCAGTACTTC,CASSPIDGKWETQYF
TRBJ2-7,TRBD1,.,TRBV7-2,TGTGCCAGCAGCTCGGGGATACAGGGGGCTAATTACGAGCAGTACTTC,CASSSGIQGANYEQYF
TRBJ1-2,.,few,TRBV3-1/TRBV3-2,TGTGCCAGCAGCCAATCCGGGGGCCATAGCTATGGCTACACCTTC,CASSQSGGHSYGYTF
TRBJ1-1,.,.,TRBV3-1/TRBV3-2,TGTGCCAGCAGCCTCCTTGGCGGGGTAGTCACTGAAGCTTTCTTT,CASSLLGGVVTEAFF
TRBJ1-5,.,.,TRBV3-1/TRBV3-2,TGTGCCAGCAGCCAAGATATAGGCCAGGGATCAAGCAAGGGACAGCCCCAGCATTTT,CASSQDIGQGSSKGQPQHF
TRBJ2-7,TRBD1,.,TRBV7-9,TGTGCCAGCAGCTCCCCTTTGGACAGGGCCTACGAGCAGTACTTC,CASSSPLDRAYEQYF
TRBJ1-5,.,once,TRBV4-2,TGTGCCAGCAGCCAAGGACAAGGGGGACGTCAGCCCCAGCATTTT,CASSQGQGGRQPQHF
TRBJ1-1,.,.,TRBV7-9,TGTGCCAGCAGCTTATTAGCGAACACTGAAGCTTTCTTT,CASSLLANTEAFF
TRBJ1-1,.,.,TRBV2,TGTGCCAGCAGTGTTGAGGTCTGGGGGACTGAAGCTTTCTTT,CASSVEVWGTEAFF
TRBJ2-7,.,.,TRBV7-6,TGTGCCAGCAGCCCTGTGATGGGTTTGGGTATCGAGCAGTACTTC,CASSPVMGLGIEQYF
TRBJ1-4,TRBD1,.,TRBV6-5,TGTGCCAGCGCAGGGGGCACCGCAACTAATGAAAAACTGTTTTTT,CASAGGTATNEKLFF
TRBJ2-3,TRBD2,once,TRBV4-2,TGTGCCAGCAATAGCGGGGGGGCCACAGATACGCAGTATTTT,CASNSGGATDTQYF
TRBJ2-7,.,.,TRBV9,TGTGCCAGCAGCGTAGAAGTGTCAGGTTCTACCTACGAGCAGTACTTC,CASSVEVSGSTYEQYF
TRBJ1-6,.,.,TRBV28,TGTGCCAGCAGGAGGACGGTGGCTCGCAATTCACCCCTCCACTTT,CASRRTVARNSPLHF
TRBJ1-2,.,.,TRBV28,TGTGCCAGCAGTTTGCGGAACTATGGCTACACCTTC,CASSLRNYGYTF
TRBJ1-2,.,.,TRBV18,TGTGCCAGCTCACCAGAAGGACTGGATAACTATGGCTACACCTTC,CASSPEGLDNYGYTF
TRBJ1-3,.,.,TRBV6-5,TGTGCCAGCAGTCTAGGGACCCATGGAAACACCATATATTTT,CASSLGTHGNTIYF
TRBJ1-6,.,few,TRBV2,TGTGCCAGCAGGGCAGGGAACTCCCATAATTCACCCCTCCACTTT,CASRAGNSHNSPLHF
TRBJ1-5,.,.,TRBV28,TGTGCCAGCAGTTTATGGGCGGGTCAGCCCCAGCATTTT,CASSLWAGQPQHF
TRBJ1-5,.,.,TRBV25-1,TGTGCCAGCAGTGACCCGGGCAGCAATCAGCCCCAGCATTTT,CASSDPGSNQPQHF
TRBJ1-2,TRBD1,.,TRBV7-9,TGTGCCAGCAGCACCGGGACAGGGAGTCGTAACTATGGCTACACCTTC,CASSTGTGSRNYGYTF
TRBJ2-3,.,.,TRBV19,TGTGCCAGTAGTATAAAGGGAGAGGCAGATACGCAGTATTTT,CASSIKGEADTQYF
TRBJ2-5,.,.,TRBV3-1/TRBV3-2,TGTGCCAGCAGCCAAGGACGGGGTGAAGAGACCCAGTACTTC,CASSQGRGEETQYF
TRBJ1-3,.,.,TRBV7-9,TGTGCCAGCAGAGGAGGGGTTGACACCATATATTTT,CASRGGVDTIYF
TRBJ1-1,.,.,TRBV18,TGTGCCAGCTCACCATTAGCTGAAGGGGTTAACACTGAAGCTTTCTTT,CASSPLAEGVNTEAFF
TRBJ2-3,.,few,TRBV12-3/TRBV12-4,TGTGCCAGCACTGGGGGGATCACAGATACGCAGTATTTT,CASTGGITDTQYF
TRBJ2-5,.,.,TRBV6-2/TRBV6-3,TGTGCCAGCAGTTTACCAGCAAGCTTACAAGAGACCCAGTACTTC,CASSLPASLQETQYF
TRBJ2-3,TRBD1,.,TRBV10-1,TGCGCCAGCAGCACCGGGACAGTCACAGATACGCAGTATTTT,CASSTGTVTDTQYF
TRBJ2-3,.,.,TRBV7-9,TGTGCCAGCAGCTTAGGGCTAGTGAAGATGGATACGCAGTATTTT,CASSLGLVKMDTQYF
TRBJ1-2,.,.,TRBV24-1,TGTGCCACCAGTGGACCACCTGAAGACTATGGCTACACCTTC,CATSGPPEDYGYTF
TRBJ2-5,TRBD1,.,TRBV20-1,TGCAGTGCTAGTTCAACAGGGGCAGAGACCCAGTACTTC,CSASSTGAETQYF
TRBJ1-2,.,.,TRBV24-1,TGTGCCACCAGTGACCCCGGAACAGCAGGTCCGGGTGGCTACACCTTC,CATSDPGTAGPGGYTF
TRBJ1-2,.,.,TRBV10-3,TGTGCCATCCGTGGGGAACTGCCGGGTGGCTACACCTTC,CAIRGELPGGYTF
TRBJ1-4,.,.,TRBV10-2,TGCGCCAGCAGTGAAGGGTCGGATGAAAAACTGTTTTTT,CASSEGSDEKLFF
TRBJ1-2,.,.,TRBV29-1,TGCAGCGCGGACCCCCAGGGATCTGGCTACACCTTC,CSADPQGSGYTF
TRBJ1-2,.,.,TRBV6-5,TGTGCCAGCAGTCCGGACAGCTATGAGGGCTACACCTTC,CASSPDSYEGYTF
TRBJ1-2,.,.,TRBV6-5,TGTGCCAGCAGGACCAACAGGGTTTTCTATGGCTACACCTTC,CASRTNRVFYGYTF
TRBJ1-1,.,.,TRBV18,TGTGCCAGCTCACCAATGGGGGGCGAGAGGACTGAAGCTTTCTTT,CASSPMGGERTEAFF
TRBJ1-2,.,.,TRBV25-1,TGTGCCAGCAGTGAATTTGGGAGCCTCAAGGATGGCTACACCTTC,CASSEFGSLKDGYTF
TRBJ2-3,TRBD2,.,TRBV7-3,TGTGCCAGCAGCTTGACTAGCGGGGGAGGATCAGATACGCAGTATTTT,CASSLTSGGGSDTQYF
TRBJ2-1,.,.,TRBV7-9,TGTGCCAGCAGCTTACAGGGACACTACAATGAGCAGTTCTTC,CASSLQGHYNEQFF
TRBJ1-4,.,once,TRBV11-2,TGTGCCAGCAGCTTAGGGTTCGCCACAACTAATGAAAAACTGTTTTTT,CASSLGFATTNEKLFF
TRBJ2-7,TRBD2,once,TRBV5-1,TGCGCCAGCAGCCCCCTGGCGGGGGGTTCCTACGAGCAGTACTTC,CASSPLAGGSYEQYF
TRBJ1-1,.,.,TRBV24-1,TGTGCCACCAGTGACCGGGGGCGGCGTGAAGCTTTCTTT,CATSDRGRREAFF
TRBJ2-3,.,.,TRBV3-1/TRBV3-2,TGTGCCAGCAGCCAAGCACTCCTCCAGGAGTGGCAGTATTTT,CASSQALLQEWQYF
TRBJ1-3,.,.,TRBV5-1,TGCGCCAGCAGCTTGGACACCTCTGGAAACACCATATATTTT,CASSLDTSGNTIYF
TRBJ2-3,.,once,TRBV19,TGTGCCAGTAGTATCAGGACGGGAGCCACAGATACGCAGTATTTT,CASSIRTGATDTQYF
TRBJ1-5,TRBD1,once,TRBV18,TGTGCCAGCTCACGACAGGGTAACAGCAATCAGCCCCAGCATTTT,CASSRQGNSNQPQHF
TRBJ1-3,.,.,TRBV3-1/TRBV3-2,TGTGCCAGCAGCCAAGCACCGGGTTCAGAAGACACCATATATTTT,CASSQAPGSEDTIYF
TRBJ2-1,.,.,TRBV2,TGTGCCAGCAGGGGTAGCGATGAGCAGTTCTTC,CASRGSDEQFF
TRBJ1-6,.,.,TRBV6-2/TRBV6-3,TGTGCCAGCAGTCCAATAAGGGGAGGATGGAATTCACCCCTCCACTTT,CASSPIRGGWNSPLHF
TRBJ1-6,.,.,TRBV6-4,TGTGCCAGCAGTTCGGAGGCTAATTCACCCCTCCACTTT,CASSSEANSPLHF
TRBJ2-5,TRBD2,.,TRBV19,TGTGCCAGTAGTACCCTAGGCGCGGGACTAGCGGGGACCCAAGAGACCCAGTACTTC,CASSTLGAGLAGTQETQYF
TRBJ2-1,.,.,TRBV27,TGTGCCAGCATGCTCGGGAATGAGCAGTTCTTC,CASMLGNEQFF
TRBJ1-5,.,once,TRBV27,TGTGCCAGCAGCCCCCTTATAGGGATTCCGATCAATCAGCCCCAGCATTTT,CASSPLIGIPINQPQHF